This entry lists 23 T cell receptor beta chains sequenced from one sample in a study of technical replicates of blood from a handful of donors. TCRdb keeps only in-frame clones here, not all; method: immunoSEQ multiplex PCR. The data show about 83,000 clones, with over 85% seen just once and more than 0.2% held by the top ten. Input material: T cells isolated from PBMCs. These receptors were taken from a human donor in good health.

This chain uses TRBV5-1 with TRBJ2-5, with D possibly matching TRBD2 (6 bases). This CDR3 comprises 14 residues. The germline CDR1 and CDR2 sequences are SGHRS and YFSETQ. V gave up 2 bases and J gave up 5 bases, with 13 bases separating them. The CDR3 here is CASSFSQGGETQYF. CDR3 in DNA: TGCGCCAGCAGCTTTAGCCAGGGAGGCGAGACCCAGTACTTC.

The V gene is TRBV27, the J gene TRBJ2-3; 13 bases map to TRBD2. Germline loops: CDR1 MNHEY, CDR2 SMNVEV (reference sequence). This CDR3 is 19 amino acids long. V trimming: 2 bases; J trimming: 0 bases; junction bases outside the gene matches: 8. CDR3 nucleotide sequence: TGTGCCAGCAGTTTACGGACTAGCGGGAGAGCCTCTAGCACAGATACGCAGTATTTT. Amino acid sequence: CASSLRTSGRASSTDTQYF.

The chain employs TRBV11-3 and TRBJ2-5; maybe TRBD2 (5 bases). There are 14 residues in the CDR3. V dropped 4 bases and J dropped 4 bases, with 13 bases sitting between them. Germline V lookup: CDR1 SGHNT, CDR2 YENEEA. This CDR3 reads CASSSTPLAETQYF. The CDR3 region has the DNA TGTGCCAGCAGCTCTACCCCCCTAGCAGAGACCCAGTACTTC.

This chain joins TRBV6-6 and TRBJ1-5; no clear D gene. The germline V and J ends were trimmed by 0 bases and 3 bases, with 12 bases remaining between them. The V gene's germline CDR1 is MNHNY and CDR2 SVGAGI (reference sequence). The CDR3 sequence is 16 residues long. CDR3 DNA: TGTGCCAGCAGTTACTCGGCCGGGGTTGCCAATCAGCCCCAGCATTTT. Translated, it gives CASSYSAGVANQPQHF.

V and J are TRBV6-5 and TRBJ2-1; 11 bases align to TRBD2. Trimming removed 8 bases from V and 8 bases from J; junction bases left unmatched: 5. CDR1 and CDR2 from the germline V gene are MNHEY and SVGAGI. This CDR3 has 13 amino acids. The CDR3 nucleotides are TGTGCCAGCCGACTAGCGGGGACTCATGAGCAGTTCTTC. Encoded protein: CASRLAGTHEQFF.

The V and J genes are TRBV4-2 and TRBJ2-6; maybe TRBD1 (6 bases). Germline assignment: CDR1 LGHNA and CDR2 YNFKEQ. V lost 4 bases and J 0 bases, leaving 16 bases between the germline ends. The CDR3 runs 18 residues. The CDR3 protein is CASSPHPQGYSGANVLTF. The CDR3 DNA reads TGTGCCAGCAGCCCCCACCCACAGGGCTACTCTGGGGCCAACGTCCTGACTTTC.

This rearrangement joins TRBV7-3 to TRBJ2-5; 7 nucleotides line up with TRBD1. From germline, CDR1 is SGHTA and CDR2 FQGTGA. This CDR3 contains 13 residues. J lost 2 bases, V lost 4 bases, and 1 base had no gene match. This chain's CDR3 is CASSSRGQETQYF. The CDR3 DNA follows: TGTGCCAGCAGCTCCAGGGGGCAAGAGACCCAGTACTTC. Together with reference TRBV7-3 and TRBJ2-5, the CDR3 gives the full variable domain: GAGVSQTPSNKVTEKGKYVELRCDPISGHTALYWYRQSLGQGPEFLIYFQGTGAADDSGLPNDRFFAVRPEGSVSTLKIQRTERGDSAVYLCASSSRGQETQYFGPGTRLLVL.

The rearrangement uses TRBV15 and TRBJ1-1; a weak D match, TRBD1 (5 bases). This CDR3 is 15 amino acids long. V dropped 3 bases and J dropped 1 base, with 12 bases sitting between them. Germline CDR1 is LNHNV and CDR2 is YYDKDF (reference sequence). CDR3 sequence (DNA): TGTGCCACCAGCAGTCCAGGGCGGGGGAACACTGAAGCTTTCTTT. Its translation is CATSSPGRGNTEAFF.

The CDR3 DNA reads TGTGCCAGTAGTGAACCAGGGTACGTCCTGACTTTC. Translation: CASSEPGYVLTF. The V and J genes are TRBV19 and TRBJ2-6; D is perhaps TRBD1 (5 bases). CDR1 LNHDA and CDR2 SQIVND come from the germline V gene (reference sequence). CDR3 size: 12 residues. V lost 5 bases and J lost 11, with 10 bases in between.

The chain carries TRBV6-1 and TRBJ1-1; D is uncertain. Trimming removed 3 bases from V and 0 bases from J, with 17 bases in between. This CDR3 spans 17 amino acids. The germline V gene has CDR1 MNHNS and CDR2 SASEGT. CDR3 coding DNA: TGTGCCAGCAGTGACCCCGCAGCGCTGAACATGAACACTGAAGCTTTCTTT. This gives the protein CASSDPAALNMNTEAFF.

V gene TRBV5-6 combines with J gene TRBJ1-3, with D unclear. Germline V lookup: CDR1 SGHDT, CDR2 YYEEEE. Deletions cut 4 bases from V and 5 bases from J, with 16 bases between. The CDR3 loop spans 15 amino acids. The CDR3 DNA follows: TGTGCCAGCAGCGGAGGGTATTTAACCCGAAACACCATATATTTT. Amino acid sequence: CASSGGYLTRNTIYF. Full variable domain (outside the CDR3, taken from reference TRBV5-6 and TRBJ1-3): DAGVTQSPTHLIKTRGQQVTLRCSPKSGHDTVSWYQQALGQGPQFIFQYYEEEERQRGNFPDRFSGHQFPNYSSELNVNALLLGDSALYLCASSGGYLTRNTIYFGEGSWLTVV.

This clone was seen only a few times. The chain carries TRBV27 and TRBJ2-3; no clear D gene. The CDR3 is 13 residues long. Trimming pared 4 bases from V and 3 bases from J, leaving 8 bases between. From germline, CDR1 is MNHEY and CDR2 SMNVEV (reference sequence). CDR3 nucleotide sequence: TGTGCCAGCAGTTCTACTATAACAGATACGCAGTATTTT. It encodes CASSSTITDTQYF.

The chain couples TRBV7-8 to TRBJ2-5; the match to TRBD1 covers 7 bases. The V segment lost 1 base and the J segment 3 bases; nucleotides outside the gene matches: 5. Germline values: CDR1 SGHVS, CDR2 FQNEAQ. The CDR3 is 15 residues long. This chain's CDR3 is CASSLGGTVEETQYF. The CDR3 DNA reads TGTGCCAGCAGCTTAGGGGGGACAGTAGAAGAGACCCAGTACTTC.

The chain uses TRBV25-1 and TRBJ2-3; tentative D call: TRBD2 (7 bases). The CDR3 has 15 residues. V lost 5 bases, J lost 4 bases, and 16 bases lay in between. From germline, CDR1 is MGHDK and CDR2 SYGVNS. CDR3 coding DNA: TGTGCCAGCAGTCCCTATCGGGGGGCCGCAGATACGCAGTATTTT. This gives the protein CASSPYRGAADTQYF.

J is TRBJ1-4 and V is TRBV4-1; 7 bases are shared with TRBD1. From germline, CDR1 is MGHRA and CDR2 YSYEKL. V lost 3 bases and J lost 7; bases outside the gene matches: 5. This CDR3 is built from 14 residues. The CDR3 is CASSQGTVAEKLFF. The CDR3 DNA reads TGCGCCAGCAGCCAGGGGACAGTAGCTGAAAAACTGTTTTTT.

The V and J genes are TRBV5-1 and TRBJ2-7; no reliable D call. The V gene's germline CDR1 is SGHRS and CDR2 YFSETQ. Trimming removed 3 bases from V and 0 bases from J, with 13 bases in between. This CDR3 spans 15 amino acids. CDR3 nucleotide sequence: TGCGCCAGCAGCTGGTGGGCAGTCAGCTCCTACGAGCAGTACTTC. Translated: CASSWWAVSSYEQYF.

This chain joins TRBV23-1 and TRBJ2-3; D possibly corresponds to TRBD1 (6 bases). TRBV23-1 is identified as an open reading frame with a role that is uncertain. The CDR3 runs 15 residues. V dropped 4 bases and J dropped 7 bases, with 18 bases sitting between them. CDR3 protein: CASSRNRVPAHTQYF. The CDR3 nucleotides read TGCGCCAGCAGTCGGAACAGGGTGCCCGCTCATACGCAGTATTTT.

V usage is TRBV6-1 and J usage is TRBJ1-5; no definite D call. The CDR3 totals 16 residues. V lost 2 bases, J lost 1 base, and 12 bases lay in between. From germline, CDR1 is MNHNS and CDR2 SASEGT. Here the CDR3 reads CASSEMGSWSNQPQHF. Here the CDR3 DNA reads TGTGCCAGCAGTGAAATGGGCAGTTGGAGCAATCAGCCCCAGCATTTT.

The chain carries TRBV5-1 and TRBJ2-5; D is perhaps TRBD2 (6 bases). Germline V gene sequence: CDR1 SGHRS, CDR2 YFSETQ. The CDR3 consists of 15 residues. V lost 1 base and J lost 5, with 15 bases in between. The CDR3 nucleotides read TGCGCCAGCAGCTTGTGGGCCCGCGGGGTGGAGACCCAGTACTTC. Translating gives CASSLWARGVETQYF. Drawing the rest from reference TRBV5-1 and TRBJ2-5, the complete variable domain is KAGVTQTPRYLIKTRGQQVTLSCSPISGHRSVSWYQQTPGQGLQFLFEYFSETQRNKGNFPGRFSGRQFSNSRSEMNVSTLELGDSALYLCASSLWARGVETQYFGPGTRLLVL.

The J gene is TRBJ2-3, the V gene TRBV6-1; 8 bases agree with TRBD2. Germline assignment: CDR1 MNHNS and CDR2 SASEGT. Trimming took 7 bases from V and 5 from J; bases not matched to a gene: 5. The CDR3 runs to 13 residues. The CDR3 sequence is CASTGLGGDTQYF. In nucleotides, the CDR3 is TGTGCCAGCACGGGACTAGGGGGAGATACGCAGTATTTT.

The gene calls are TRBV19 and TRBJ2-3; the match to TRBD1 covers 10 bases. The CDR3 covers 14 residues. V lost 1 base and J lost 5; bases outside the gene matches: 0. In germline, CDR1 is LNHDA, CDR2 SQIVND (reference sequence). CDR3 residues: CASSIGTGGDTQYF. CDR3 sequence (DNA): TGTGCCAGTAGTATAGGGACAGGGGGAGATACGCAGTATTTT.

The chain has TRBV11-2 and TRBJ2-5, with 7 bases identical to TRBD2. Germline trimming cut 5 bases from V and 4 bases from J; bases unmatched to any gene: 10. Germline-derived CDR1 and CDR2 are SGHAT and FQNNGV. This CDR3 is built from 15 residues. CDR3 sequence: CASSREVAGAETQYF. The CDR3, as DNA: TGTGCCAGCAGCCGAGAAGTGGCGGGAGCAGAGACCCAGTACTTC.

In DNA, the CDR3 is TGTGCCAGCAGCTTGGCCGCAGGGGGGAACGAGCAGTACTTC. This sequence encodes CASSLAAGGNEQYF. J is TRBJ2-7 and V is TRBV5-4, with a weak D call TRBD1 (7 bases). Germline-derived CDR1 and CDR2 are SGHNT and YYREEE (reference sequence). Trimming pared 0 bases from V and 5 bases from J, leaving 12 bases between. The CDR3 has 14 residues.